The 23 T cell receptor beta chains reported below all come from one sample, sequenced in a study of CD8 T cells in ankylosing spondylitis. TCRdb used MiXCR to reprocess the 5' RACE reads, holding one entry per CDR3 protein. The data contain 300,000 to 400,000 distinct CDR3 sequences, approximately 15% of them singletons. Sequences were obtained from blood, either unsorted or a sorted T cell fraction (not recorded which). The receptor set was obtained from a male donor with ankylosing spondylitis or in good health (not recorded which).

This clonotype was seen a few times. This chain links TRBV4-2 with TRBJ2-7, with a tentative D call TRBD2 (6 bases). V shed 2 bases and J shed 5 bases, with 10 bases lying between them. The germline V gene has CDR1 LGHNA and CDR2 YNFKEQ. The CDR3 sequence is 13 residues long. The CDR3 DNA is TGTGCCAGCAGCCAAAGGAAGCGGGACGAGCAGTACTTC. This sequence encodes CASSQRKRDEQYF.

This clonotype was seen a few times. The chain has TRBV9 and TRBJ2-1, with 14 bases matching TRBD2. Germline values: CDR1 SGDLS, CDR2 YYNGEE. The CDR3 contains 16 residues. V lost 4 bases to trimming and J lost 6 bases; unmatched junction nucleotides: 6. The CDR3 DNA sequence: TGTGCCAGCAGCCCGACTAGCGGGAGGGTTAGCAATGAGCAGTTCTTC. Protein sequence: CASSPTSGRVSNEQFF.

The chain carries TRBV5-1 and TRBJ2-5; D gene ambiguous. Germline lookup yields CDR1 SGHRS and CDR2 YFSETQ. The V end lost 3 bases, the J end lost 1 base, and 7 bases lay between the germline ends. This CDR3 region has 13 residues. The CDR3 reads CASSSNGQETQYF. Written as DNA, the CDR3 is TGCGCCAGCAGCTCAAACGGCCAAGAGACCCAGTACTTC.

The chain combines TRBV15 with TRBJ1-6, with D uncertain. The CDR3 extends over 12 amino acids. Germline assignment: CDR1 LNHNV and CDR2 YYDKDF (reference sequence). The germline V and J ends were trimmed by 0 bases and 14 bases, with 8 bases remaining between them. CDR3 sequence: CATSREQLSLHF. CDR3 DNA: TGTGCCACCAGCAGAGAGCAGTTATCCCTCCACTTT.

This clonotype was detected only a few times. V usage is TRBV19 and J usage is TRBJ2-2; D remains unclear. V lost 7 bases to trimming and J lost 1 base, with 10 bases between them. Per the germline V gene, CDR1 is LNHDA and CDR2 is SQIVND (reference sequence). This CDR3 is built from 14 residues. CDR3 sequence reads: CASNPLKNTGELFF. CDR3 DNA: TGTGCCAGTAACCCCTTGAAGAACACCGGGGAGCTGTTTTTT.

This clonotype has a handful of counts. This chain joins TRBV7-2 and TRBJ2-7, with D possibly TRBD2 on 6 matching bases. CDR1 and CDR2 from the germline V gene are SGHTA and FQGNSA. The CDR3 has 13 residues. Trimming cost V 8 bases and J 6 bases, with 17 bases left between them. Written as DNA, the CDR3 is TGTGCCAGCGCGCGGGGATTAAGTGGCGAGCAGTACTTC. It translates to CASARGLSGEQYF.

The V and J genes are TRBV7-2 and TRBJ1-5, with D unclear. Trimming cost V 2 bases and J 4 bases, with 12 bases left between them. Germline CDR1 reads SGHTA; CDR2 reads FQGNSA. This CDR3 has 15 residues. CDR3 sequence (DNA): TGTGCCAGCAGCTTAAGTACTCGATCGAATCAGCCCCAGCATTTT. Protein sequence: CASSLSTRSNQPQHF.

The V and J genes are TRBV24-1 and TRBJ2-5; D unresolved. CDR1 is KGHDR, CDR2 SFDVKD, per germline. The CDR3 totals 14 residues. V was cut by 3 bases and J by 4 bases, with 11 bases left in between. CDR3 amino acids: CATSDPSLGETQYF. The CDR3, as DNA: TGTGCCACCAGTGATCCTTCCCTGGGAGAGACCCAGTACTTC.

The rearrangement joins TRBV2 to TRBJ2-7; D may be TRBD1 (6 bases). Germline V CDR1 and CDR2: SNHLY, FYNNEI. With 5 bases removed from V and 3 bases from J, the gap between germline ends came to 17 bases. The CDR3 totals 15 residues. The CDR3 loop is CASSPGVSRNYEQYF. The CDR3 DNA is TGTGCCAGCAGTCCAGGGGTCTCAAGGAACTACGAGCAGTACTTC.

The genes are TRBV3-1 and TRBJ2-5; possibly TRBD1 for D (6 bases). The CDR3 covers 14 residues. Germline V gene lookup returns CDR1 LGHDT and CDR2 YNNKEL (reference sequence). Trimming cost V 3 bases and J 4 bases, with 12 bases left between them. In DNA form, the CDR3 reads TGTGCCAGCAGCCACGGCAGGGGAAGAGAGACCCAGTACTTC. Translating gives CASSHGRGRETQYF.

This chain connects TRBV4-2 to TRBJ2-5; TRBD1 aligns across 9 bases. The CDR3 runs 14 residues. V lost 3 bases and J lost 5; bases outside the gene matches: 4. CDR1 and CDR2 from the germline V gene are LGHNA and YNFKEQ. The CDR3 DNA reads as TGTGCCAGCAGCCACGCTGGACAGGGGGAGACCCAGTACTTC. Translating gives CASSHAGQGETQYF.

The chain links TRBV20-1 to TRBJ2-7; tentatively, D is TRBD1 or TRBD2 (5 bases each). Germline loops: CDR1 DFQATT, CDR2 SNEGSKA (reference sequence). V dropped 0 bases and J dropped 4 bases, with 13 bases sitting between them. CDR3 length: 14 residues. CDR3 DNA sequence: TGCAGTGCTAGAGAGGGAGACAGAGATTACGAGCAGTACTTC. Residues: CSAREGDRDYEQYF.

V gene TRBV5-1 combines with J gene TRBJ1-2, with 8 positions matching TRBD1. Looked up from germline, CDR1 is SGHRS and CDR2 is YFSETQ. This CDR3 contains 15 residues. Trimming removed 0 bases from V and 6 bases from J; junction bases left unmatched: 7. CDR3 sequence reads: CASSLAGSTGDGYTF. DNA of the CDR3: TGCGCCAGCAGCTTGGCGGGATCGACAGGGGATGGCTACACCTTC.

The chain has TRBV29-1 and TRBJ2-7; D possibly corresponds to TRBD1 (6 bases). V dropped 7 bases and J dropped 3 bases, with 13 bases sitting between them. Per the germline V gene, CDR1 is SQVTM and CDR2 is ANQGSEA. This CDR3 region has 12 residues. The CDR3 loop reads CSGWGQNYEQYF. DNA of the CDR3: TGCAGCGGTTGGGGACAAAACTACGAGCAGTACTTC.

The table lists this clonotype with a few counts. The chain couples TRBV5-6 to TRBJ1-1, with a tentative D call TRBD1 (5 bases). Trimming took 4 bases from V and 3 from J, leaving 10 bases between them. The germline V gene has CDR1 SGHDT and CDR2 YYEEEE. The CDR3 has 13 residues. In nucleotides, the CDR3 is TGTGCCAGCAGCCGATGGGGGTACACTGAAGCTTTCTTT. Protein product: CASSRWGYTEAFF.

This clonotype has only a few counts. The chain uses TRBV5-1 and TRBJ2-7; 7 bases map to TRBD1. CDR1 SGHRS and CDR2 YFSETQ come from the germline V gene. After removal of 4 bases from V and 4 bases from J, the junction contained 8 bases not matched to a gene. This CDR3 is built from 14 residues. CDR3 coding DNA: TGCGCCAGCAGCCGGGGACAGTCGACATACGAGCAGTACTTC. This codes for CASSRGQSTYEQYF.

The rearrangement links TRBV5-1 to TRBJ1-1; D gene ambiguous. V lost 5 bases and J 1 base, leaving 12 bases between the germline ends. The CDR3 consists of 14 residues. CDR1 and CDR2 from the germline V gene are SGHRS and YFSETQ. CDR3 bases: TGCGCCAGCAGTAAGGCCGGCTGGAACACTGAAGCTTTCTTT. This encodes CASSKAGWNTEAFF.

The table lists this clonotype with a few counts. The DNA for the CDR3 is TGCAGTGCTGGTCGGACTAGCGGGAGTTACAATGAGCAGTTCTTC. Protein product: CSAGRTSGSYNEQFF. This chain uses TRBV20-1 with TRBJ2-1; 13 bases line up with TRBD2. V was clipped by 5 bases and J by 4 bases; unmatched bases: 5. Per the germline V gene, CDR1 is DFQATT and CDR2 is SNEGSKA (reference sequence). There are 15 residues in the CDR3.

DNA of the CDR3: TGTGCCAGCAGCTATTGGGGGGGCACAGATACGCAGTATTTT. Translating gives CASSYWGGTDTQYF. This chain uses TRBV5-5 with TRBJ2-3; maybe TRBD2 (6 bases). The CDR3 has 14 residues. V was pared by 3 bases and J by 1 base, with 9 bases between. Germline CDR1 SGHKS, CDR2 YYEKEE (reference sequence).

This clonotype was observed a handful of times. The CDR3 DNA reads TGCAGTGCAACGGACAGTGGGACTGAAGCTTTCTTT. Amino acids: CSATDSGTEAFF. The chain combines TRBV20-1 with TRBJ1-1, with a tentative D call TRBD1 (6 bases). Germline assignment: CDR1 DFQATT and CDR2 SNEGSKA (reference sequence). With 6 bases removed from V and 5 bases from J, the gap between germline ends came to 13 bases. The CDR3 covers 12 residues.

This clonotype came up a few times. J is TRBJ2-3 and V is TRBV6-5, with D possibly matching TRBD1 (6 bases). The CDR3 runs to 14 residues. Germline CDR1 reads MNHEY; CDR2 reads SVGAGI. V lost 4 bases and J 3 bases, leaving 11 bases between the germline ends. The CDR3 nucleotides are TGTGCCAGCAGTTCCTATGGACAGACAGATACGCAGTATTTT. Its protein is CASSSYGQTDTQYF.

With respect to this clonotype: Since the CDR3 does not end with the conserved phenylalanine or tryptophan, this likely comes from a read error. The limits of the CDR3 on the DNA are not certain, so only TCRdb's listed CDR3 is given. This rearrangement joins TRBV5-1 to TRBJ1-1; the D call of TRBD1 is as the table states it, not checked on the DNA. Germline V gives CDR1 SGHRS, CDR2 YFSETQ. The CDR3 is made up of 12 amino acids, end residues included. This CDR3 reads CASSSLTAPISV.

The chain joins TRBV5-1 to TRBJ1-6; the match to TRBD1 covers 12 bases. Trimming took 3 bases from V and 0 from J; bases not matched to a gene: 4. The CDR3 has 18 residues. CDR1 and CDR2 (germline): SGHRS, YFSETQ. For the CDR3, the DNA is TGCGCCAGCAGCTGGGGGACAGGGGGCGCCTCCTATAATTCACCCCTCCACTTT. As protein: CASSWGTGGASYNSPLHF.